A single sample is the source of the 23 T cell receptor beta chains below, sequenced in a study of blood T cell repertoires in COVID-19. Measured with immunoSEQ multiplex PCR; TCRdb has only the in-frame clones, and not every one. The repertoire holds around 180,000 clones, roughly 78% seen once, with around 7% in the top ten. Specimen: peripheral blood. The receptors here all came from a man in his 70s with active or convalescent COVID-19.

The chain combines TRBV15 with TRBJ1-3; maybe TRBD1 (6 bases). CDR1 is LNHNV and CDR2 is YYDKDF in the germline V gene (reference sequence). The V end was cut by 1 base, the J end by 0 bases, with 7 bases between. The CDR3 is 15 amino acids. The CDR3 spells CATSRGGLSGNTIYF. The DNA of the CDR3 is TGTGCCACCAGCAGAGGGGGGCTCTCTGGAAACACCATATATTTT.

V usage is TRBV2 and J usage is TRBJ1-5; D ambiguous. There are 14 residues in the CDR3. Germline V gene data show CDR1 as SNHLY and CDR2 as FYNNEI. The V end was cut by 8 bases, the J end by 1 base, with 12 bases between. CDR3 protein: CASHRERSNQPQHF. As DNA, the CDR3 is TGTGCCAGCCATCGGGAGAGGAGCAATCAGCCCCAGCATTTT.

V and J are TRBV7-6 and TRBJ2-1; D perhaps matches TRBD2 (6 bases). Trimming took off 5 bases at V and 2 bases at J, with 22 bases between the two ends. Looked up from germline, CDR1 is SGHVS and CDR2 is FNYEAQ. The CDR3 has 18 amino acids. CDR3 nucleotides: TGTGCCAGCAGCCTCTCCTGGACGGGAGTTTCGCCCTACAATGAGCAGTTCTTC. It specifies CASSLSWTGVSPYNEQFF.

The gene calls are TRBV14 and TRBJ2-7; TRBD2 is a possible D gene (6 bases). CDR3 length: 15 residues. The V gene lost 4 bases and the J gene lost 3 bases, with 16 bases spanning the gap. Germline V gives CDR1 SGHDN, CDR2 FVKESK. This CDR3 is CASSRRGRLLYEQYF. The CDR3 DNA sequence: TGTGCCAGCAGCCGACGGGGGAGGCTCCTCTACGAGCAGTACTTC.

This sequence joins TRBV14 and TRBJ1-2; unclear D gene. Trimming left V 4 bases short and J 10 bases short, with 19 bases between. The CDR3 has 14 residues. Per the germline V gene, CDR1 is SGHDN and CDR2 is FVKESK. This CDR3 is CASSPPGLIKIYTF. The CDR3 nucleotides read TGTGCCAGCAGCCCCCCTGGCCTCATAAAAATCTACACCTTC.

The CDR3 nucleotides are TGTGCCAGCAGCCAAGTTAGCTTGACAGGGGGCACTGAAGCTTTCTTT. Translating gives CASSQVSLTGGTEAFF. The rearrangement uses TRBV4-2 and TRBJ1-1; the match to TRBD1 covers 9 bases. There are 16 residues in the CDR3. CDR1 LGHNA and CDR2 YNFKEQ come from the germline V gene. V lost 1 base, J lost 4 bases, and 7 bases stayed unmatched.

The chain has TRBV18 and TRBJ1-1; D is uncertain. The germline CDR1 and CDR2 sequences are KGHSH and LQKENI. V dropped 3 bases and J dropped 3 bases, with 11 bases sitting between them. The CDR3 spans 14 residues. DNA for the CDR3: TGTGCCAGCTCACCGAGTTCAGCGGACACTGAAGCTTTCTTT. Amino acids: CASSPSSADTEAFF.

The CDR3 here is CASSLGDRYPEAFF. CDR3 nucleotides: TGTGCCAGCAGTTTGGGAGACAGGTATCCTGAAGCTTTCTTT. The rearrangement uses TRBV27 and TRBJ1-1, with a tentative D call TRBD1 (6 bases). The V end was cut by 3 bases, the J end by 6 bases, with 14 bases between. Germline CDR1 MNHEY, CDR2 SMNVEV (reference sequence). The CDR3 totals 14 residues.

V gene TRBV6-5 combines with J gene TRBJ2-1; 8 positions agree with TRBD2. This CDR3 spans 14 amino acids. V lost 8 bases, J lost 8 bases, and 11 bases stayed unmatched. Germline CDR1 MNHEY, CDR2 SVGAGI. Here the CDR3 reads CASSSSGSRDEQFF. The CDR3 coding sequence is TGTGCCAGCTCCTCCAGCGGGAGTAGAGATGAGCAGTTCTTC.

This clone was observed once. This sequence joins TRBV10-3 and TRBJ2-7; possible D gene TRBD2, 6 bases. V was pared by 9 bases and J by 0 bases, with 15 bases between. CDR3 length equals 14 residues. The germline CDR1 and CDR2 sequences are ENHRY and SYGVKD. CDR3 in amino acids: CAIRWGLDSYEQYF. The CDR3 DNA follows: TGTGCCATTAGGTGGGGACTGGACTCCTACGAGCAGTACTTC.

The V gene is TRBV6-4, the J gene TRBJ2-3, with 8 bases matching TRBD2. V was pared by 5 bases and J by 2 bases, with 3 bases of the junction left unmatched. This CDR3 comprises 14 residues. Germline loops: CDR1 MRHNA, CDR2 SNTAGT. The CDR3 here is CASSRTSTTDTQYF. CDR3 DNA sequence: TGTGCCAGCAGTAGGACTAGCACCACAGATACGCAGTATTTT.

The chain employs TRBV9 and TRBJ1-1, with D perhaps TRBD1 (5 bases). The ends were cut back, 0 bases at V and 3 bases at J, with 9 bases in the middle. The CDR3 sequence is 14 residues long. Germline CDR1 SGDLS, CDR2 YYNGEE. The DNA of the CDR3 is TGTGCCAGCAGCGTAGGCAGGGATTACACTGAAGCTTTCTTT. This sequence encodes CASSVGRDYTEAFF.

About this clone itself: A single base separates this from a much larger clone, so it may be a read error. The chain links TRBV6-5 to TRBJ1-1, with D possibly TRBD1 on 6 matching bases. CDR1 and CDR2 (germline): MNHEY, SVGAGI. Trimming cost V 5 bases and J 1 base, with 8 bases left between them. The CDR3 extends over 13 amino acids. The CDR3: CASSQQGNTEAFF. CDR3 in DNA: TGTGCCAGCAGTCAACAGGGGAACACTGAAGCTTTCTTT.

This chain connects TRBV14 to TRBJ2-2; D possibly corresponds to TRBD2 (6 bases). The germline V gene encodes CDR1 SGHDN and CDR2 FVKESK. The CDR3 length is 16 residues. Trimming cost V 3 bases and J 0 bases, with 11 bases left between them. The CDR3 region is CASSQYGGTNTGELFF. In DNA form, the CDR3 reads TGTGCCAGCAGCCAGTACGGGGGAACGAACACCGGGGAGCTGTTTTTT.

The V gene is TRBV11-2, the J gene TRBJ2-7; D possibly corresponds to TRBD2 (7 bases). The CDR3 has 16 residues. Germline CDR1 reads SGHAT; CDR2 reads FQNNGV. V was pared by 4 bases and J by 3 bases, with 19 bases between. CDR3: CASSSLWGGAGYEQYF. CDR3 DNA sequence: TGTGCCAGCAGCTCGCTATGGGGGGGCGCGGGCTACGAGCAGTACTTC.

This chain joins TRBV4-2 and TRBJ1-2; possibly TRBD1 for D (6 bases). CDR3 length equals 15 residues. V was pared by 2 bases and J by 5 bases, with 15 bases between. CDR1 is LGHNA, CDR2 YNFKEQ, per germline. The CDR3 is CASSQPGAELYGYTF. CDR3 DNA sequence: TGTGCCAGCAGCCAACCAGGGGCAGAATTGTATGGCTACACCTTC.

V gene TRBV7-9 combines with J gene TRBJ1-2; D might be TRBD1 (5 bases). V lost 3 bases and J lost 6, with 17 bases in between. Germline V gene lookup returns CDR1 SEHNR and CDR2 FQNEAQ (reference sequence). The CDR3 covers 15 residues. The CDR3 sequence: CASSFMVPWGNGYTF. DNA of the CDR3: TGTGCCAGCAGCTTTATGGTCCCATGGGGCAATGGCTACACCTTC. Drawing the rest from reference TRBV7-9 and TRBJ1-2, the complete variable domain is DTGVSQNPRHKITKRGQNVTFRCDPISEHNRLYWYRQTLGQGPEFLTYFQNEAQLEKSRLLSDRFSAERPKGSFSTLEIQRTEQGDSAMYLCASSFMVPWGNGYTFGSGTRLTVV.

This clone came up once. CDR3 coding DNA: TGTGCCAGCAGCTTGCTCGGGACTAGCGGTTACAATGAGCAGTTCTTC. It codes for CASSLLGTSGYNEQFF. The V gene is TRBV5-6, the J gene TRBJ2-1, with 11 positions matching TRBD2. Germline V CDR1 and CDR2: SGHDT, YYEEEE. The CDR3 is 16 amino acids. Trimming cost V 1 base and J 4 bases; bases outside gene matches: 4.

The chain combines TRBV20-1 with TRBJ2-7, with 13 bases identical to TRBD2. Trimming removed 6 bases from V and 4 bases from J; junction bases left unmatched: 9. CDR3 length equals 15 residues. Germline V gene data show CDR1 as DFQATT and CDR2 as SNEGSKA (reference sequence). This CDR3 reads CSASTQTSGGYEQYF. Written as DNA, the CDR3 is TGCAGTGCCAGTACTCAGACTAGCGGGGGGTACGAGCAGTACTTC.

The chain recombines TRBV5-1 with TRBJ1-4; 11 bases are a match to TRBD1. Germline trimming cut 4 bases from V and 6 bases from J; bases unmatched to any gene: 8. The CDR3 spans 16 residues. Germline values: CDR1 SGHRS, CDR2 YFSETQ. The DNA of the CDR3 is TGCGCCAGCAGCCCGACCGCGGGACAGGGGGATGAAAAACTGTTTTTT. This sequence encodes CASSPTAGQGDEKLFF.

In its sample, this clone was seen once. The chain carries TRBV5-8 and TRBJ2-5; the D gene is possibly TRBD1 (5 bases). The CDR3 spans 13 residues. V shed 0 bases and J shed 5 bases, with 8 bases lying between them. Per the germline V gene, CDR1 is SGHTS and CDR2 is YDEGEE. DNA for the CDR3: TGTGCCAGCAGCTTGGGCAGGGTCGAGACCCAGTACTTC. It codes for CASSLGRVETQYF.

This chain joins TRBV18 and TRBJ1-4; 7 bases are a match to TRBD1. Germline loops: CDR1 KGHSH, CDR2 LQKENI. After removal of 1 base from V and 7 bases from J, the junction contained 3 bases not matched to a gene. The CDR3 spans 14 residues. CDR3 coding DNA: TGTGCCAGCTCACCACGACAGGGTGGTGAAAAACTGTTTTTT. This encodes CASSPRQGGEKLFF. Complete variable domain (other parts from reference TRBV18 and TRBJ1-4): NAGVMQNPRHLVRRRGQEARLRCSPMKGHSHVYWYRQLPEEGLKFMVYLQKENIIDESGMPKERFSAEFPKEGPSILRIQQVVRGDSAAYFCASSPRQGGEKLFFGSGTQLSVL.

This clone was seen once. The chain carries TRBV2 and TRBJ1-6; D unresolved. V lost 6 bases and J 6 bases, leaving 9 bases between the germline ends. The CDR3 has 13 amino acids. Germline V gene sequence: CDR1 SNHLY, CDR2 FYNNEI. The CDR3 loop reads CASRRETNSPLHF. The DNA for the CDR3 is TGTGCCAGCAGGAGGGAGACTAATTCACCCCTCCACTTT.